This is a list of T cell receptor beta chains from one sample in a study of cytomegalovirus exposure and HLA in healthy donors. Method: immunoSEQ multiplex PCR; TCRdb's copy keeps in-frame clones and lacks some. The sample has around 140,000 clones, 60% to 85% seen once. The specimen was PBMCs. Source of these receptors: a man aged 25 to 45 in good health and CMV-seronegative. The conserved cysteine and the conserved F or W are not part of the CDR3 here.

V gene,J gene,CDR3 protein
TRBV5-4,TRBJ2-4,ASSLGEVGSYSQY
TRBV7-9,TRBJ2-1,ASSLDGTDDNEQF
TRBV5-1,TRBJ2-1,ASSSSGGEYNEQF
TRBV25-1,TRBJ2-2,ASSPSGRDTGELF
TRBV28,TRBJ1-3,ASSLGAGPIY
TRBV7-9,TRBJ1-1,ASSLNRGGAVSEAF
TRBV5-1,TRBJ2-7,ASSLADRAGVSEQY
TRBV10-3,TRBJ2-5,AISEGTGGEETQY
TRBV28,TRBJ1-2,ASSYRDGYT
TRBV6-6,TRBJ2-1,ASSYPSGGDEQF
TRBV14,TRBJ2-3,ASSLPGTNTQY
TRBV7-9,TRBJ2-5,ASSSLDIKETQY
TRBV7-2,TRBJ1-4,ASSLYGEKLF